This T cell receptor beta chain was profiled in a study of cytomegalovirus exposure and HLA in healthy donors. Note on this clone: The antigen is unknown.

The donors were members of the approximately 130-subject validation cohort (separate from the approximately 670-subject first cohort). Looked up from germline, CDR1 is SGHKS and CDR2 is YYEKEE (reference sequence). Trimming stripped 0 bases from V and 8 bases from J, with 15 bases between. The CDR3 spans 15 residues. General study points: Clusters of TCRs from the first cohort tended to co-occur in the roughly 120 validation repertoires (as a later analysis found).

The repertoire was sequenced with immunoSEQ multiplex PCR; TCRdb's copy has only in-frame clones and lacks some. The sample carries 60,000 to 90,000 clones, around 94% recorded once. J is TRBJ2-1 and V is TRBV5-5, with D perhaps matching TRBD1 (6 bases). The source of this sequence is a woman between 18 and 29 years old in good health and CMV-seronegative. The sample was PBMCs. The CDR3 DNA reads TGTGCCAGCAGCTTGGGAGGGACAAGCTTCGATGAGCAGTTCTTC. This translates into CASSLGGTSFDEQFF.